The rows below give T cell receptor beta chains drawn from one sample of a study of beta chain features in type 1 diabetes. Here immunoSEQ multiplex PCR was the method, and the copy in TCRdb shows in-frame clones only, minus some. Seen here are almost 350,000 clones, under 8.5% observed once, and the top ten hold less than 0.45%. The sample comprised central memory CD4+ T cells from blood. The receptors originated from a woman aged 18-29 years in good health. CDR3s include the opening cysteine and the closing phenylalanine or tryptophan. A D gene is named only where the DNA matches it firmly. Rows may omit the clone size; those that give it use once, few, many or a size class.

J	D	V	size	DNA	CDR3
TRBJ2-5	NA	TRBV5-8	few	TGTGCCAGCAGCTTGGCGCTGGGAGGTGATGAGACCCAGTACTTC	CASSLALGGDETQYF
TRBJ2-1	TRBD2	TRBV7-2	NA	TGTGCCAGCAGCACCCGACTAGCGGGAGGGATATACAATGAGCAGTTCTTC	CASSTRLAGGIYNEQFF
TRBJ2-7	NA	TRBV11-2	few	TGTGCCAGCAGCTTAGTCCGCAGGGTTGGCGAGCAGTACTTC	CASSLVRRVGEQYF
TRBJ1-1	NA	TRBV5-1	NA	TGCGCCAGCAGCTTAGCCATACAGGGGAACACTGAAGCTTTCTTT	CASSLAIQGNTEAFF
TRBJ2-1	NA	TRBV6-6	NA	TGTGCCAGCAGCTGGGGAGGTGAGCAGTTCTTC	CASSWGGEQFF
TRBJ2-1	NA	TRBV25-1	NA	TGTGCCAGCAGTGATCTGCAGGGTGTAATTTTTAATGAGCAGTTCTTC	CASSDLQGVIFNEQFF
TRBJ2-1	NA	TRBV18	NA	TGTGCCAGCTCACCCCGGGGACCTTACAATGAGCAGTTCTTC	CASSPRGPYNEQFF
TRBJ2-7	NA	TRBV5-4	NA	TGTGCCAGCAGCTTGTACAGGGGGGGCGAGCAGTACTTC	CASSLYRGGEQYF
TRBJ1-2	NA	TRBV29-1	few	TGCAGCGTTGTTCTCCCCGGACACTATGGCTACACCTTC	CSVVLPGHYGYTF
TRBJ1-2	TRBD1	TRBV6-5	NA	TGTGCCAGCAGCAAGTACTCAACAGGGGGCTATGGCTACACCTTC	CASSKYSTGGYGYTF
TRBJ2-5	TRBD2	TRBV10-3	many	TGTGCCATCAGTGAGCCGAACCTAGCGGCCCAAGAGACCCAGTACTTC	CAISEPNLAAQETQYF
TRBJ1-1	TRBD1	TRBV7-9	few	TGTGCCAGCAGCCGAGGACAGGCTTCTGAAGCTTTCTTT	CASSRGQASEAFF
TRBJ2-5	NA	TRBV7-2	NA	TGTGCCAGCAGCTTAGGTCTACCAGAGACCCAGTACTTC	CASSLGLPETQYF
TRBJ1-5	NA	TRBV23-1	NA	TGCGCCAGCAGTCCCAGGGGTAATCAGCCCCAGCATTTT	CASSPRGNQPQHF
TRBJ2-2	NA	TRBV6-5	few	TGTGCCATACGCCCGTTGTGGGTTCAAACCGGGGAGCTGTTTTTT	CAIRPLWVQTGELFF
TRBJ2-1	TRBD2	TRBV5-4	many	TGTGCCAGCAGTGAGACTAGCAGAAATGAGCAGTTCTTC	CASSETSRNEQFF
TRBJ2-3	TRBD2	TRBV29-1	NA	TGCAGCGTTGTTTTAGCGGGAGCCACAGATACGCAGTATTTT	CSVVLAGATDTQYF
TRBJ2-5	NA	TRBV5-5	few	TGTGCCAGCAGCTTGGCAGGGGTGGAGACCCAGTACTTC	CASSLAGVETQYF
TRBJ2-2	NA	TRBV4-3	NA	TGCGCCAGCAGCTCTGGGGCGGGGAACACCGGGGAGCTGTTTTTT	CASSSGAGNTGELFF
TRBJ2-7	NA	TRBV5-1	many	TGCGCCAGCAGCTTCGACGGGGGCGGATACGAGCAGTACTTC	CASSFDGGGYEQYF
TRBJ2-5	TRBD1	TRBV7-3	few	TGTGCCAGCAGCCGACAGGGCCAAGGGGGAGAGACCCAGTACTTC	CASSRQGQGGETQYF
TRBJ1-5	NA	TRBV19	NA	NA	CASTSGSNQPQHF
TRBJ1-4	NA	TRBV2	few	TGTGCCAGCAGACCTGGGGGGGTTGAAAAACTGTTTTTT	CASRPGGVEKLFF
TRBJ2-5	NA	TRBV29-1	many	TGCAGCGCATCTACAGCGCAAGAGACCCAGTACTTC	CSASTAQETQYF
TRBJ1-5	NA	TRBV28	NA	TGTGCCAGCAGTCCCGGGGGTCGGAGCAATCAGCCCCAGCATTTT	CASSPGGRSNQPQHF
TRBJ2-5	TRBD1	TRBV7-2	NA	TGTGCCAGCACCCGTGGACAGGGGGCGGGAGAGACCCAGTACTTC	CASTRGQGAGETQYF
TRBJ2-1	NA	TRBV5-4	NA	TGTGCCAGCAGCTTGGGTAGCGGATCCTACAATGAGCAGTTCTTC	CASSLGSGSYNEQFF
TRBJ1-2	TRBD1	TRBV11-2	NA	TGTGCCAGCAGCTTAGTACGGACAGGGAATCAAGGTGGCTACACCTTC	CASSLVRTGNQGGYTF
TRBJ2-1	TRBD1	TRBV7-2	many	TGTGCCAGCAGCCGGACAGGGGGCTATAGGAATGAGCAGTTCTTC	CASSRTGGYRNEQFF
TRBJ2-1	TRBD2	TRBV11-3	few	TGTGCCAGCAGCTCTAGCGGGAGGTACTACAATGAGCAGTTCTTC	CASSSSGRYYNEQFF
TRBJ2-7	NA	TRBV2	NA	TGTGCCAGCAGCGACAGGCGGGGGCCCTACGAGCAGTACTTC	CASSDRRGPYEQYF
TRBJ2-7	TRBD1	TRBV2	NA	TGTGCCAGCGGACGACAGGGGATAGACGAGCAGTACTTC	CASGRQGIDEQYF
TRBJ1-5	NA	TRBV15	few	TGTGCCACCAGCAGAGATACTGGTCAGCCCCAGCATTTT	CATSRDTGQPQHF
TRBJ2-7	TRBD1	TRBV4-2	few	TGTGCCAGCAGCCAAGATCAAGGCCAGGGGGCGTCCGAGCAGTACTTC	CASSQDQGQGASEQYF
TRBJ2-5	TRBD2	TRBV7-9	few	TGTGCCAGCAACCAACCGGGACTAGCGGGAGGGGAGACCCAGTACTTC	CASNQPGLAGGETQYF
TRBJ2-5	TRBD2	TRBV28	NA	TGTGCCAGCACCGATAGCGGGGCCGGTTTTAAAGAGACCCAGTACTTC	CASTDSGAGFKETQYF
TRBJ2-5	TRBD1	TRBV9	few	TGTGCCAGCAGCGTGTTGGGACAGGGCATTGAGACCCAGTACTTC	CASSVLGQGIETQYF
TRBJ1-5	NA	TRBV5-6	many	TGTGCCAGCAGCCGACTCTGGCCCCAGCATTTT	CASSRLWPQHF
TRBJ2-7	NA	TRBV18	NA	TGTGCCAGCTCATTCAACCCCGGTAATACCGGGACAAAACCTTACGAGCAGTACTTC	CASSFNPGNTGTKPYEQYF
TRBJ2-3	TRBD2	TRBV29-1	NA	TGCAGCGCCCTAGAAGCGGGGGGCGCAGATACGCAGTATTTT	CSALEAGGADTQYF
TRBJ1-1	TRBD1	TRBV6-5	NA	TGTGCCAGCAGCACACTGAACGTAGGACAGGGGCGGGCTTTCTTT	CASSTLNVGQGRAFF
TRBJ2-5	TRBD2	TRBV9	few	TGTGCCAGCAGCCAGACTAGCGGGAGGGCCGGTGAGACCCAGTACTTC	CASSQTSGRAGETQYF